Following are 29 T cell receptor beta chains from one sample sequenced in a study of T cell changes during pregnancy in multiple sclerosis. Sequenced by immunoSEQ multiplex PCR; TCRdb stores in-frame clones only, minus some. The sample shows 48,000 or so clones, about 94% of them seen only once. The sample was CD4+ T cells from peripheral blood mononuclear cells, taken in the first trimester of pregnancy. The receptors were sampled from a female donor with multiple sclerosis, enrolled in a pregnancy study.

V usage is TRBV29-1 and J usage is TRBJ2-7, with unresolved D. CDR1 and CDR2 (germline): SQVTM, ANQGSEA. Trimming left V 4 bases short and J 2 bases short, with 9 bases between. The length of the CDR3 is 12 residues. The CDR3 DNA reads TGCAGCGTTGTCCCAGAAACCTACGAGCAGTACTTC. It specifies CSVVPETYEQYF.

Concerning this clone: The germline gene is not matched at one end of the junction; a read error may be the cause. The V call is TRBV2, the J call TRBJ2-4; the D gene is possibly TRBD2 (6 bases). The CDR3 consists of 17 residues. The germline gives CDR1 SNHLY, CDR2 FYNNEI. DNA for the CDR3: TGTGCCAGCAGGGAAGGATCTACCGGGGGAGCCAAAAACATTCAGTACTTC. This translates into CASREGSTGGAKNIQYF. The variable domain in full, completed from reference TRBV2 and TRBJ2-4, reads EPEVTQTPSHQVTQMGQEVILRCVPISNHLYFYWYRQILGQKVEFLVSFYNNEISEKSEIFDDQFSVERPDGSNFTLKIRSTKLEDSAMYFCASREGSTGGAKNIQYFGAGTRLSVL.

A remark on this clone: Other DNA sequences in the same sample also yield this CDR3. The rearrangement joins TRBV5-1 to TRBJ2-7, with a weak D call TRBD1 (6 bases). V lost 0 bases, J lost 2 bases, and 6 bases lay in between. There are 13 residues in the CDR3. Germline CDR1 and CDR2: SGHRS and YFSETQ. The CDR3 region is CASSLDRAYEQYF. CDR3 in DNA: TGCGCCAGCAGCTTGGACAGGGCCTACGAGCAGTACTTC. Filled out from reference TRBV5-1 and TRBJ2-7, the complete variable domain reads KAGVTQTPRYLIKTRGQQVTLSCSPISGHRSVSWYQQTPGQGLQFLFEYFSETQRNKGNFPGRFSGRQFSNSRSEMNVSTLELGDSALYLCASSLDRAYEQYFGPGTRLTVT.

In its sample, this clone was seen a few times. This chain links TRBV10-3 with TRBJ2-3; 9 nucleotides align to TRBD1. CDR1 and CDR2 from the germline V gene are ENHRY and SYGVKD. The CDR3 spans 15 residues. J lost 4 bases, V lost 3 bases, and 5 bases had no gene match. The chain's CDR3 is CAISEQGAIPDTQYF. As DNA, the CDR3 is TGTGCCATCAGTGAACAGGGGGCGATCCCAGATACGCAGTATTTT.

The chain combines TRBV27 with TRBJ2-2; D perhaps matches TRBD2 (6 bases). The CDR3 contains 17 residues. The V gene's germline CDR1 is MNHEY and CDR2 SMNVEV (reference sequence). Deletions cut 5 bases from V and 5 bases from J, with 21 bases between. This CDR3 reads CASSVRRAGRKTGELFF. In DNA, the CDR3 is TGTGCCAGCAGTGTACGACGGGCGGGGCGTAAAACCGGGGAGCTGTTTTTT.

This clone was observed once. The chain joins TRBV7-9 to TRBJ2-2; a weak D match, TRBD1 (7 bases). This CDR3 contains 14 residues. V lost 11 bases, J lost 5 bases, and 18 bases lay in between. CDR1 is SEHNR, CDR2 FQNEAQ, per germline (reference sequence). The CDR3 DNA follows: TGTGCCGGAAGGAGGGACAGTCAAACCGGGGAGCTGTTTTTT. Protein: CAGRRDSQTGELFF.

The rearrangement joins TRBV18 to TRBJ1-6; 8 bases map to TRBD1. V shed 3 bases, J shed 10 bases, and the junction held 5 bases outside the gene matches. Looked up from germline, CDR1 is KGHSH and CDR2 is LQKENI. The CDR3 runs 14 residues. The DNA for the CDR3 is TGTGCCAGCTCACCGACAGGGGTGGGATCACCCCTCCACTTT. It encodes CASSPTGVGSPLHF.

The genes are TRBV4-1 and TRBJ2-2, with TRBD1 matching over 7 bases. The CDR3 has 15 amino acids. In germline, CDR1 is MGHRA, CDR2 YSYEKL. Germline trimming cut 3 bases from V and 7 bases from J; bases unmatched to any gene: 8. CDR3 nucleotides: TGCGCCAGCAGCCAGCCGGACAGGCCGGGCGGGGAGCTGTTTTTT. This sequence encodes CASSQPDRPGGELFF.

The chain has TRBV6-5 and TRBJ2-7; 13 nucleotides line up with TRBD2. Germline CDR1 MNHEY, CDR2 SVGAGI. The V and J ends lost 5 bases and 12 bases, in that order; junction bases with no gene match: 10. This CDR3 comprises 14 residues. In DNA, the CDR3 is TGTGCCAGCAGTAAACAACTAGCGGGGGGGTTCCGGTACTTC. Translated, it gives CASSKQLAGGFRYF.

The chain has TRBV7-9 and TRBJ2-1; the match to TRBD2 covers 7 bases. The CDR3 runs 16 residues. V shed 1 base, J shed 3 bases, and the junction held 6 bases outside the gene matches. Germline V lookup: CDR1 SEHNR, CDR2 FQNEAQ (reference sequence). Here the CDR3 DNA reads TGTGCCAGCAGCTTAGTTCGTTTAGCGGGCTACAATGAGCAGTTCTTC. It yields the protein CASSLVRLAGYNEQFF.

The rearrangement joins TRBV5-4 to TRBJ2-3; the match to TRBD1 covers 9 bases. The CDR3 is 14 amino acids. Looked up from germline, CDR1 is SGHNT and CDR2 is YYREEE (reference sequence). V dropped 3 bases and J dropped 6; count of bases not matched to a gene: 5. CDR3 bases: TGTGCCAGCAGCTGGACAGGGGACGCGGATACGCAGTATTTT. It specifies CASSWTGDADTQYF.

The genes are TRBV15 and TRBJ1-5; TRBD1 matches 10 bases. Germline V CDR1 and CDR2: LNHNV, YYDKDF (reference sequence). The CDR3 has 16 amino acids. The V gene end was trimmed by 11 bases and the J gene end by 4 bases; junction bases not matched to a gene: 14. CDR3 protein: CAPNVHRDRGNQPQHF. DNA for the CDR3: TGTGCCCCAAACGTGCACCGGGACAGGGGTAATCAGCCCCAGCATTTT.

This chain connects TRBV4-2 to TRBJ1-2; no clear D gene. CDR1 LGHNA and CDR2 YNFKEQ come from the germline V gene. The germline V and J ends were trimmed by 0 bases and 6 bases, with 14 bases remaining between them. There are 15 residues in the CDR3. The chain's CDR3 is CASSQERDRSHGYTF. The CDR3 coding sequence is TGTGCCAGCAGCCAAGAACGGGATAGAAGCCATGGCTACACCTTC.

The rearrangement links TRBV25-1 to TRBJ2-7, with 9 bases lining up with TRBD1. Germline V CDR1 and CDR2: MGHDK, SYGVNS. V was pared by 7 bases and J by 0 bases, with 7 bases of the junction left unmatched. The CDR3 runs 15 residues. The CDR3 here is CASTKGTGSSYEQYF. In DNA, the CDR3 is TGTGCCAGCACCAAGGGGACAGGGAGCTCCTACGAGCAGTACTTC.

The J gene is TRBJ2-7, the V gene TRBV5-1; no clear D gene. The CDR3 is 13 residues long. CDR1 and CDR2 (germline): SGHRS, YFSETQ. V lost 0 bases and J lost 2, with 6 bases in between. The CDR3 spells CASSLGSAYEQYF. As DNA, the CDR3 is TGCGCCAGCAGCTTGGGGAGTGCCTACGAGCAGTACTTC.

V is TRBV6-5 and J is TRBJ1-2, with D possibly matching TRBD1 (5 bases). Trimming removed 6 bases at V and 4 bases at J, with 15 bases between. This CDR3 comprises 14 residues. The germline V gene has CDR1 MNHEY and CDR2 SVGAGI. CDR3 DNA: TGTGCCAGCAGGTCGGTCGGGGGGGTCTATGGCTACACCTTC. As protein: CASRSVGGVYGYTF.

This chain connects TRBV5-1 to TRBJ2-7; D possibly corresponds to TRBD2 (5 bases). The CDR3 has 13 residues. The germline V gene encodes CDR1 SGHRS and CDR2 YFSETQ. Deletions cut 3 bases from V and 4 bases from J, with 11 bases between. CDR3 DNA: TGCGCCAGCAGCTCCTCCGGCGGGTACGAGCAGTACTTC. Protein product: CASSSSGGYEQYF.

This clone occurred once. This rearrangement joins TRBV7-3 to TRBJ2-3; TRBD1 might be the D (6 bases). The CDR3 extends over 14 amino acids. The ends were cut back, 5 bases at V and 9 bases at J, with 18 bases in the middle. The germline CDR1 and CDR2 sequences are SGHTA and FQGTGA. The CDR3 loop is CASSPDSSPGTQYF. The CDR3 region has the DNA TGTGCCAGCAGCCCGGACAGCTCCCCGGGGACGCAGTATTTT.

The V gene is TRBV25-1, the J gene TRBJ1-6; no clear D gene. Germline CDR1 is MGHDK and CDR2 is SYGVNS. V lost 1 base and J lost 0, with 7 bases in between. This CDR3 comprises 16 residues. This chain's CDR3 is CASSESGNSYNSPLHF. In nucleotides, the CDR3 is TGTGCCAGCAGTGAATCCGGTAACTCCTATAATTCACCCCTCCACTTT.

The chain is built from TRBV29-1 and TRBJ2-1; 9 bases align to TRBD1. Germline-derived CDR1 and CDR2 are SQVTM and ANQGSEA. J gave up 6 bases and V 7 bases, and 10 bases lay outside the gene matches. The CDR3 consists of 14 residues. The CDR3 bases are TGCAGCGCCGAGGGGACAGGGTCGAGCAATGAGCAGTTCTTC. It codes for CSAEGTGSSNEQFF.

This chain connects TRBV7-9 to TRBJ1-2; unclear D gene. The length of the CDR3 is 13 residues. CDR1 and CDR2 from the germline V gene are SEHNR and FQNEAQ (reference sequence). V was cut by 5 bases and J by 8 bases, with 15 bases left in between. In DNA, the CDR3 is TGTGCCAGCAGCGGCGTCCAGGTCCTCGGCTACACCTTC. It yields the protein CASSGVQVLGYTF.

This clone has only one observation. CDR3 DNA sequence: TGTGCCAGCAGCAAAGGGACTAGCGGGGGCTTCGGCGAGCAGTACTTC. Amino acid sequence: CASSKGTSGGFGEQYF. J is TRBJ2-7 and V is TRBV5-4; 14 bases agree with TRBD2. Germline V lookup: CDR1 SGHNT, CDR2 YYREEE (reference sequence). Unmatched junction bases numbered 9, after V lost 4 bases and J lost 6 bases. This CDR3 spans 16 amino acids. Based on the CDR3 plus reference TRBV5-4 and TRBJ2-7, the full variable domain is ETGVTQSPTHLIKTRGQQVTLRCSSQSGHNTVSWYQQALGQGPQFIFQYYREEENGRGNFPPRFSGLQFPNYSSELNVNALELDDSALYLCASSKGTSGGFGEQYFGPGTRLTVT.

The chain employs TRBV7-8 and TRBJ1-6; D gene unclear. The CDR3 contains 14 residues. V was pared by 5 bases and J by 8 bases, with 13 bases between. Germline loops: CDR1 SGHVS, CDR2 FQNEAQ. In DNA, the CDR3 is TGTGCCAGCAGCCCAAGGCATCGGGATTCACCCCTCCACTTT. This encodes CASSPRHRDSPLHF.

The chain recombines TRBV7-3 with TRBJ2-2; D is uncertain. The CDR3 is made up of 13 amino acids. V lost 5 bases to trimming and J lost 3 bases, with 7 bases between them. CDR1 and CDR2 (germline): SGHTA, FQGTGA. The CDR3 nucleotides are TGTGCCAGCAGCCCACTCCACACCGGGGAGCTGTTTTTT. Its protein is CASSPLHTGELFF.

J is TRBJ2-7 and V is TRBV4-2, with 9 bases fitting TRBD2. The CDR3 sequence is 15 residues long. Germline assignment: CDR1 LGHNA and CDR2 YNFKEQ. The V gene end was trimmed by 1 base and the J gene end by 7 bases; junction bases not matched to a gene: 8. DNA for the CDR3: TGTGCCAGCAGCCAAGCGGCGGGGGGGCCCAGGGAGCAGTACTTC. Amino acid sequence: CASSQAAGGPREQYF.

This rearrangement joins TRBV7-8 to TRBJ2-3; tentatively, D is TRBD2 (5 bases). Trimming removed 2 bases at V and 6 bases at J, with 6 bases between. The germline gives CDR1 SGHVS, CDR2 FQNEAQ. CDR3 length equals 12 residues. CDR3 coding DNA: TGTGCCAGCAGCTTAACGGGGGATACGCAGTATTTT. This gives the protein CASSLTGDTQYF.

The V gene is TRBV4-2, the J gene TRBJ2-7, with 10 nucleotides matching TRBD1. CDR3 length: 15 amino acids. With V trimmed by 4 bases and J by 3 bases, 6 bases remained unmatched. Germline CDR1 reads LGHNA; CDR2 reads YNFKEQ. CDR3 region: CASSRGQGGYYEQYF. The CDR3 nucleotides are TGTGCCAGCAGCCGAGGACAGGGGGGGTACTACGAGCAGTACTTC.

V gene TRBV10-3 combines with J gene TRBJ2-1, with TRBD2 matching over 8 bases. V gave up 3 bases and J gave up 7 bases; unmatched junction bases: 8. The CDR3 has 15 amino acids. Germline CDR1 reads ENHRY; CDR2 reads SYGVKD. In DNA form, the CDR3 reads TGTGCCATCAGTGAAAACGGGGGGGCCGGGAATGAGCAGTTCTTC. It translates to CAISENGGAGNEQFF.

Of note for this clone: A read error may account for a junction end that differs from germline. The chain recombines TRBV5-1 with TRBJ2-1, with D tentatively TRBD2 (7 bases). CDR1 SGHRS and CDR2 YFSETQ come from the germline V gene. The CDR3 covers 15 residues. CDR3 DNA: TGCGCCAGCAGCTTGGTAGTGGCGGGGGACAATGGGCAGTTCTTC. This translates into CASSLVVAGDNGQFF.